This TCR beta chain appears in the sequencing data of a study of OX40 agonist ivuxolimab in advanced cancers. Study overall: Dose-escalation patients' cancers were hepatocellular carcinoma, melanoma, renal cell or head and neck cancer. The group had a mean age of roughly 65 years, ranged from roughly 20 to 80, and was roughly 80% male. Two cutaneous melanoma patients and one hepatocellular carcinoma patient, three in all, had partial responses.

Per the germline V gene, CDR1 is MNHNY and CDR2 is SVGAGI (reference sequence). The ends were cut back, 1 base at V and 0 bases at J, with 7 bases in the middle. This CDR3 has 14 amino acids. Repertoires were generated with immunoSEQ multiplex PCR, while TCRdb's copy carries only in-frame clones and drops some. The repertoire holds 30,000 to 35,000 clones, around 87% seen once, with under 30% in the top ten. The chain couples TRBV6-6 to TRBJ2-7, with D hard to call. Sequenced material: CD4+ or CD8+ T cells sorted from blood, taken in a trial of the OX40 agonist ivuxolimab. This TCR was sampled from an adult with an advanced solid tumor such as melanoma, head and neck, liver or kidney cancer. The CDR3 spells CASSYYHTSYEQYF. DNA for the CDR3: TGTGCCAGCAGTTACTATCACACCTCCTACGAGCAGTACTTC.